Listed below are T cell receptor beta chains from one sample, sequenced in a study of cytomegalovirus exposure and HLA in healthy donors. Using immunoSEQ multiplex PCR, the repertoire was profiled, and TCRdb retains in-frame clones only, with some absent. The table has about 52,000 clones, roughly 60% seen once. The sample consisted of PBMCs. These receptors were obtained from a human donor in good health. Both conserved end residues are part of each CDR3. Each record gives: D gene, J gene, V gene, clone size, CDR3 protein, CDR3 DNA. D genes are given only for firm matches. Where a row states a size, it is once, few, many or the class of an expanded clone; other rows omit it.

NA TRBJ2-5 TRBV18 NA CASSYIAGLRLEETQYF TGTGCCAGCTCATATATCGCGGGGCTGAGGTTGGAAGAGACCCAGTACTTC
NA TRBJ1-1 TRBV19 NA CASTVRSGTEAFF TGTGCCAGTACAGTCCGGTCAGGCACTGAAGCTTTCTTT
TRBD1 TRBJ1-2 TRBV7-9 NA CASSDGQGIDYGYTF TGTGCCAGCAGTGACGGACAGGGGATCGACTATGGCTACACCTTC
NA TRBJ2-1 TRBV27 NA CASSLGPTGRNEQFF TGTGCCAGCAGTTTAGGACCCACAGGGCGGAATGAGCAGTTCTTC
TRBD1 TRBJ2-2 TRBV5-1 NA CASSQDRGFNTGELFF TGCGCCAGCAGCCAGGACAGGGGGTTTAACACCGGGGAGCTGTTTTTT
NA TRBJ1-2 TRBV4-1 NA CASSQEGPPRNYGYTF TGCGCCAGCAGCCAAGAGGGGCCACCTCGGAACTATGGCTACACCTTC
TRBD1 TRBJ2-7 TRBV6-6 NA CASIPGQGPYEQYF TGTGCCAGCATCCCGGGACAGGGCCCCTACGAGCAGTACTTC
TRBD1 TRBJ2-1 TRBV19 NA CASSDTGQGSYNEQFF TGTGCCAGTAGTGATACGGGACAGGGGTCCTACAATGAGCAGTTCTTC
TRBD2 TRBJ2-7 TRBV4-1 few CASSQDDSGGLYEQYF TGCGCCAGCAGCCAAGATGATAGCGGGGGACTTTACGAGCAGTACTTC
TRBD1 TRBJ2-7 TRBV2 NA CASRTGTGSEQYF TGTGCCAGCAGAACCGGGACAGGGTCCGAGCAGTACTTC
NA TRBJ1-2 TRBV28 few CASSLGGNYGYTF TGTGCCAGCAGTTTAGGCGGTAACTATGGCTACACCTTC
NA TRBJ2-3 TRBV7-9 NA CASSPRQYTDTQYF TGTGCCAGCAGCCCGAGACAGTACACAGATACGCAGTATTTT
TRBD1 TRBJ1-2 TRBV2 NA CASTDREVYGYTF TGTGCCAGCACCGACAGGGAGGTTTATGGCTACACCTTC
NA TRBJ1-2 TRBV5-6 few CASTLRTGGGTF TGTGCCAGCACCCTCCGGACCGGGGGGGGCACCTTC
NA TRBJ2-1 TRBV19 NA CASISAGSSYNEQFF TGTGCCAGTATTTCGGCCGGGAGCTCCTACAATGAGCAGTTCTTC
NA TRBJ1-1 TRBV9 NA CASSDIRGEAFF TGTGCCAGCAGCGACATCAGGGGAGAAGCTTTCTTT
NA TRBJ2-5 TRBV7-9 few CASSPPAPGETQYF TGTGCCAGCAGTCCCCCCGCCCCGGGGGAGACCCAGTACTTC
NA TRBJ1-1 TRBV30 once CAWSTGLRNTEAFF TGTGCCTGGAGTACCGGACTGAGGAACACTGAAGCTTTCTTT
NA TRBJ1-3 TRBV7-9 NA CASSLEGQLSGNTIYF TGTGCCAGCAGCTTAGAAGGACAGCTCTCTGGAAACACCATATATTTT
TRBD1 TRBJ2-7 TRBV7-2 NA CASSLGQGKTYEQYF TGTGCCAGCAGCTTAGGACAGGGGAAAACCTACGAGCAGTACTTC
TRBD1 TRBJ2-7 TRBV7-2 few CASSLGQGLYEQYF TGTGCCAGCAGCTTGGGACAGGGTTTGTACGAGCAGTACTTC
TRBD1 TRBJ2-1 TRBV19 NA CASRTDRGPYNEQFF TGTGCCAGTAGAACGGACAGGGGCCCCTACAATGAGCAGTTCTTC
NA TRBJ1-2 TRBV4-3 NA CASSQDSQRHGYTF TGCGCCAGCAGCCAAGATTCACAGAGACATGGCTACACCTTC
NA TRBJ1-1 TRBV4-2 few CASSRQIGTEAFF TGTGCCAGCAGCCGACAGATTGGCACTGAAGCTTTCTTT
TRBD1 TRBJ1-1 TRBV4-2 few CASSQGAGGFLEAFF TGTGCCAGCAGCCAAGGTGCAGGGGGCTTTCTTGAAGCTTTCTTT
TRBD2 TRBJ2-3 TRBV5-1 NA CASSLSGGAPDTQYF TGCGCCAGCAGCCTTAGCGGGGGGGCACCAGATACGCAGTATTTT
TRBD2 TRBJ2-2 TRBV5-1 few CASSFLAGGPGELFF TGCGCCAGCAGCTTCCTAGCGGGGGGGCCCGGGGAGCTGTTTTTT
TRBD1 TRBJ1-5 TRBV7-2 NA CASSVQGAGQPQHF TGTGCCAGCAGCGTACAGGGGGCAGGCCAGCCCCAGCATTTT
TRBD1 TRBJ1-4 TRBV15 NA CATSRGGQIYEKLFF TGTGCCACCAGCAGAGGGGGACAGATTTATGAAAAACTGTTTTTT